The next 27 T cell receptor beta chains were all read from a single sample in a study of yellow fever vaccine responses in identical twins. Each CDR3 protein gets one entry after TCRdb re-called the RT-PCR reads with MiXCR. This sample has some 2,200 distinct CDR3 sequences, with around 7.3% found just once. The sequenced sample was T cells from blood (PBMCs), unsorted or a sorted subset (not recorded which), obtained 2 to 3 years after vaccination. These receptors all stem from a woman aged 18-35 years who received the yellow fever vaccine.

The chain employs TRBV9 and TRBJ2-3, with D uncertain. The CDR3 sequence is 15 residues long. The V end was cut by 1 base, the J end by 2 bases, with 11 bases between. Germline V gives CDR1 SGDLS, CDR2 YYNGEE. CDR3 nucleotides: TGTGCCAGCAGCGTACGCGCCGAACCCACAGATACGCAGTATTTT. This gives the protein CASSVRAEPTDTQYF.

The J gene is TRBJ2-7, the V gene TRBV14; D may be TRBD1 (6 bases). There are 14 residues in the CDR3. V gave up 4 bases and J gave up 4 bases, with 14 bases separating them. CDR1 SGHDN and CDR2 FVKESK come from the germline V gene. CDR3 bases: TGTGCCAGCAGCCTCCGACAGGTGATGTACGAGCAGTACTTC. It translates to CASSLRQVMYEQYF.

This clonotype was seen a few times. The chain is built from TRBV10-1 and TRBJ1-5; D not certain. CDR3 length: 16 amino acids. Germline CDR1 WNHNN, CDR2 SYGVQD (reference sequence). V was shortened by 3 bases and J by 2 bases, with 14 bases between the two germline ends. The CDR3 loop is CASSDRQSGGNQPQHF. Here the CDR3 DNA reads TGCGCCAGCAGTGACCGACAAAGCGGGGGCAATCAGCCCCAGCATTTT.

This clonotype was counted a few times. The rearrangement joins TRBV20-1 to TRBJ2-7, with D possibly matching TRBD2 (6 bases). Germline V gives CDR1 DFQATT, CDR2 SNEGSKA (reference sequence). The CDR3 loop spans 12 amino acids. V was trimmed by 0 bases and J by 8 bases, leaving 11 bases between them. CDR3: CSAREWDLQQYF. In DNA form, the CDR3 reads TGCAGTGCTAGAGAGTGGGACTTGCAGCAGTACTTC.

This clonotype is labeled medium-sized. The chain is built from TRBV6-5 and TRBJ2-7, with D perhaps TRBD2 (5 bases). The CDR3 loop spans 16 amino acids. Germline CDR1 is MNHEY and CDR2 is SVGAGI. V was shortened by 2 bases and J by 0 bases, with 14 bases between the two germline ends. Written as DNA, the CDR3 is TGTGCCAGCAGTTACGACTCGGGGATCCACTCCTACGAGCAGTACTTC. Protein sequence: CASSYDSGIHSYEQYF.

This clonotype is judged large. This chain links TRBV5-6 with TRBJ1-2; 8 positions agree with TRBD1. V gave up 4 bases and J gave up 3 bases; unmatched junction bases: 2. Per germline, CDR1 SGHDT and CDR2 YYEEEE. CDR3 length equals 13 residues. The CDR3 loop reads CASSRGQDYGYTF. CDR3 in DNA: TGTGCCAGCAGCCGGGGACAGGACTATGGCTACACCTTC.

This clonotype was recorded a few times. The CDR3 DNA is TGTGCCACCAGCAGGTTGGGCAAGGGCTACAATGAGCAGTTCTTC. Translating it yields CATSRLGKGYNEQFF. The rearrangement links TRBV15 to TRBJ2-1, with D unclear. Deletions cut 3 bases from V and 3 bases from J, with 12 bases between. This CDR3 contains 15 residues. The germline CDR1 and CDR2 sequences are LNHNV and YYDKDF (reference sequence).

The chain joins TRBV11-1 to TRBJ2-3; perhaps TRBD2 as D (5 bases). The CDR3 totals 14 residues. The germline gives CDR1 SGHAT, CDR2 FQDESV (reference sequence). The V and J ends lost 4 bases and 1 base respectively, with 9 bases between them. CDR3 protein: CASSSGSGTDTQYF. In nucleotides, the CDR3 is TGTGCCAGCAGCTCGGGGTCTGGCACAGATACGCAGTATTTT.

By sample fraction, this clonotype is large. The CDR3 region is CASSYSNNQPQHF. The CDR3 coding sequence is TGTGCCAGCAGTTACTCGAACAATCAGCCCCAGCATTTT. J is TRBJ1-5 and V is TRBV6-5; D gene ambiguous. Trimming took 0 bases from V and 3 from J, leaving 3 bases between them. From germline, CDR1 is MNHEY and CDR2 SVGAGI. The CDR3 length is 13 residues.

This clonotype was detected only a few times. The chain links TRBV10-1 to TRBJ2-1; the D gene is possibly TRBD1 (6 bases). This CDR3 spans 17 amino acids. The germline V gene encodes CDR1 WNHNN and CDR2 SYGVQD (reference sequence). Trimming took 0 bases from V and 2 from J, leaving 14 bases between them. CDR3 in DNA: TGCGCCAGCAGTGAGTCCTTTGCAGGGGACCCCTACAATGAGCAGTTCTTC. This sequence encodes CASSESFAGDPYNEQFF.

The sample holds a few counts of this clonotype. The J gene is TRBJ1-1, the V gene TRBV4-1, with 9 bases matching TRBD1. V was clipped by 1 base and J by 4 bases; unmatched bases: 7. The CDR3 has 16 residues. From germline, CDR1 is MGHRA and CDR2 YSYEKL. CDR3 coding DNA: TGCGCCAGCAGCCAAGTTTACGACAGGGGGTTCACTGAAGCTTTCTTT. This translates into CASSQVYDRGFTEAFF.

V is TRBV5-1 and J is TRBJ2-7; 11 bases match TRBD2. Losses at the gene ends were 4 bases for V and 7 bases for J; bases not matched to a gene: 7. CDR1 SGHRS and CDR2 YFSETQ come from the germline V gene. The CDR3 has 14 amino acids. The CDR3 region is CASSRTSGFREQYF. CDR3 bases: TGCGCCAGCAGCCGGACTAGCGGGTTTCGGGAGCAGTACTTC.

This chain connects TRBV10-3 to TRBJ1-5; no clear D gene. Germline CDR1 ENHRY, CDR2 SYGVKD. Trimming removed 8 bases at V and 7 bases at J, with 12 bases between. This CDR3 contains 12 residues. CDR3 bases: TGTGCCATCCGGGGTGATAAACAGCCCCAGCATTTT. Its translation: CAIRGDKQPQHF.

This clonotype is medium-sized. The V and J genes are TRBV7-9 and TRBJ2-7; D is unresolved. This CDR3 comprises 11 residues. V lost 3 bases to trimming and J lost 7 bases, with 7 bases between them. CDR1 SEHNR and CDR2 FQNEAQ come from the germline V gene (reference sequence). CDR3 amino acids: CASSFTGEQYF. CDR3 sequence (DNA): TGTGCCAGCAGCTTCACTGGAGAGCAGTACTTC.

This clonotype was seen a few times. CDR3 sequence: CASSYEGVSYEQYF. Written as DNA, the CDR3 is TGTGCCAGCAGCTACGAGGGTGTTTCCTACGAGCAGTACTTC. The chain employs TRBV14 and TRBJ2-7, with a weak D call TRBD2 (5 bases). The V gene lost 5 bases and the J gene lost 1 base, with 12 bases spanning the gap. Germline V CDR1 and CDR2: SGHDN, FVKESK. This CDR3 is 14 amino acids long.

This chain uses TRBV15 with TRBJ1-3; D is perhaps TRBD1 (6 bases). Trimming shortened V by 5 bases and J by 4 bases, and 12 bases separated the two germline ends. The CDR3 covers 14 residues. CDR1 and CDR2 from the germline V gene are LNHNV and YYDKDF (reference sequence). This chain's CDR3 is CATSLQGTGNTIYF. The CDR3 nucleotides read TGTGCCACCAGCTTACAGGGTACGGGAAACACCATATATTTT.

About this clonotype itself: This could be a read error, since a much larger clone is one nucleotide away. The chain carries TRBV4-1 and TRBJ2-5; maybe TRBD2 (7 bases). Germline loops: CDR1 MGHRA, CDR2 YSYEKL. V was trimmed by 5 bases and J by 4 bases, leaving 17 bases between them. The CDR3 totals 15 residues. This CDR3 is CASSWGEGGRETQYF. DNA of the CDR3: TGCGCCAGCAGCTGGGGAGAGGGGGGGCGAGAGACCCAGTACTTC.

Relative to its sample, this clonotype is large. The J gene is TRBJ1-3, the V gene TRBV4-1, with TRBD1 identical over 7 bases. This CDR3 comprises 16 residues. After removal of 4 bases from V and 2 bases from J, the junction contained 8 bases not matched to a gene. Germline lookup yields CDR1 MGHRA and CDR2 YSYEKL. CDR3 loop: CASSPHSGTAGNTIYF. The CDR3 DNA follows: TGCGCCAGCAGCCCCCACTCCGGGACAGCTGGAAACACCATATATTTT.

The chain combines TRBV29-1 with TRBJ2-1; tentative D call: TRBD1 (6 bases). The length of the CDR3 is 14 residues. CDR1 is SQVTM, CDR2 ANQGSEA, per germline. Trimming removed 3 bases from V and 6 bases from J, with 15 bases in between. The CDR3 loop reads CSVELAGAGNEQFF. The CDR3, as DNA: TGCAGCGTTGAGCTCGCAGGGGCGGGCAATGAGCAGTTCTTC.

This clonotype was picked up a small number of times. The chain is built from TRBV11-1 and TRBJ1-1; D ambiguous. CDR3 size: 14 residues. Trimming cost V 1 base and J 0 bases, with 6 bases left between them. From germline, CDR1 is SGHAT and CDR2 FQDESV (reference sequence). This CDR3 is CASSLGRMNTEAFF. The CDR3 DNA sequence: TGTGCCAGCAGCTTAGGACGGATGAACACTGAAGCTTTCTTT.

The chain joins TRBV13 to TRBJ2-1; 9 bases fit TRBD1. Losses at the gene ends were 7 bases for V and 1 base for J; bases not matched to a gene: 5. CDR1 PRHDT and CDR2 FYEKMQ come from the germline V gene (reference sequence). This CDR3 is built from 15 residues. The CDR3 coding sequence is TGTGCCAGCACTCCAGGACAGGGGTCCTACAATGAGCAGTTCTTC. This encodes CASTPGQGSYNEQFF. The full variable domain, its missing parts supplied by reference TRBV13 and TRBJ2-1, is AAGVIQSPRHLIKEKRETATLKCYPIPRHDTVYWYQQGPGQDPQFLISFYEKMQSDKGSIPDRFSAQQFSDYHSELNMSSLELGDSALYFCASTPGQGSYNEQFFGPGTRLTVL.

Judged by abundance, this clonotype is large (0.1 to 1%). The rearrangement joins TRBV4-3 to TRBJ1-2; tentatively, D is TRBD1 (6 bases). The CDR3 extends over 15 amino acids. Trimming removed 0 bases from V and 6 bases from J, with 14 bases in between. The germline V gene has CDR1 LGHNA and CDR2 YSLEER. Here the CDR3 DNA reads TGCGCCAGCAGCCAAGATTCGGGGGGCGATCATGGCTACACCTTC. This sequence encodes CASSQDSGGDHGYTF.

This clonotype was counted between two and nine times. Written as DNA, the CDR3 is TGCGCCAGCAGAGGATACAGGGGGCCTCGCCCGCGGAATTCACCCCTCCACTTT. This gives the protein CASRGYRGPRPRNSPLHF. This rearrangement joins TRBV10-1 to TRBJ1-6, with 9 bases matching TRBD1. Germline assignment: CDR1 WNHNN and CDR2 SYGVQD (reference sequence). V was pared by 6 bases and J by 7 bases, with 16 bases of the junction left unmatched. The CDR3 runs 18 residues.

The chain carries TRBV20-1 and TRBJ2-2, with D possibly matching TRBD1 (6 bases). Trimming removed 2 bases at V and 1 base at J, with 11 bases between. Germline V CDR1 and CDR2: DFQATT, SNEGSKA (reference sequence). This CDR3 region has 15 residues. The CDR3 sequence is CSARSRGQNTGELFF. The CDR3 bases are TGCAGTGCTAGATCCAGGGGTCAGAACACCGGGGAGCTGTTTTTT.

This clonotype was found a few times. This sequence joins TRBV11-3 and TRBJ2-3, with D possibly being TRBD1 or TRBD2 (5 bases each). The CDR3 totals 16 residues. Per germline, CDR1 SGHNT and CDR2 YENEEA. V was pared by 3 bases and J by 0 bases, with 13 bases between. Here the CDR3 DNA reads TGTGCCAGCAGCTTCGGGGCTAGACTCAGCACAGATACGCAGTATTTT. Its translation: CASSFGARLSTDTQYF.

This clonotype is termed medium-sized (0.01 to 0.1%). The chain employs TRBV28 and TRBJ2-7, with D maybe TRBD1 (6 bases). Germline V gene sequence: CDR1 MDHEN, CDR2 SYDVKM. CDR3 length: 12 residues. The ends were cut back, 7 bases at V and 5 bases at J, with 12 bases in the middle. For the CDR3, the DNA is TGTGCCAGCATAGGGGACAACCACGAGCAGTACTTC. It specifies CASIGDNHEQYF.

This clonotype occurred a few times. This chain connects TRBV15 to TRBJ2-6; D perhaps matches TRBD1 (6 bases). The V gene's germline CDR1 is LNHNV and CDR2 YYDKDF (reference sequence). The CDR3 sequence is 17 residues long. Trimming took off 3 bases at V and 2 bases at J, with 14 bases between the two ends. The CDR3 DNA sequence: TGTGCCACCAGCAGGAAAGGGGCAGGGGCTGGGGCCAACGTCCTGACTTTC. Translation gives CATSRKGAGAGANVLTF. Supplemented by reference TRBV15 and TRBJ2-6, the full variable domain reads DAMVIQNPRYQVTQFGKPVTLSCSQTLNHNVMYWYQQKSSQAPKLLFHYYDKDFNNEADTPDNFQSRRPNTSFCFLDIRSPGLGDTAMYLCATSRKGAGAGANVLTFGAGSRLTVL.